This T cell receptor beta chain emerged from a study of human T cells and chemical hapten exposure. Overall study: Reading of the patch tests, which applied 0.01% DPC to the upper back, occurred at 6 days.

Using its own MiXCR run on the RACE reads, TCRdb lists one record per CDR3 protein. Of roughly 64,000 distinct CDR3 sequences detected, around 10% appear once; the ten largest clones hold roughly 2.3%. The CDR3 loop spans 11 amino acids. Germline assignment: CDR1 SGHRS and CDR2 YFSETQ. V was pared by 2 bases and J by 6 bases, with 4 bases between. This clonotype was counted ten times or more. Time point denoted: patch test 3, about 24 weeks after DPC sensitization. Specified treatment: therapeutic diphenylcyclopropenone sensitization with weekly scalp DPC. This clonotype was obtained from a woman in her twenties or thirties with alopecia areata. Some clones in this sample may be carry-over from other donors' samples. The chain recombines TRBV5-1 with TRBJ2-3; no firm D call. The sample in question was whole blood, obtained in connection with sensitization to the hapten diphenylcyclopropenone (DPC). The CDR3 DNA reads as TGCGCCAGCAGCTTAGTGGATACGCAGTATTTT. It yields the protein CASSLVDTQYF.